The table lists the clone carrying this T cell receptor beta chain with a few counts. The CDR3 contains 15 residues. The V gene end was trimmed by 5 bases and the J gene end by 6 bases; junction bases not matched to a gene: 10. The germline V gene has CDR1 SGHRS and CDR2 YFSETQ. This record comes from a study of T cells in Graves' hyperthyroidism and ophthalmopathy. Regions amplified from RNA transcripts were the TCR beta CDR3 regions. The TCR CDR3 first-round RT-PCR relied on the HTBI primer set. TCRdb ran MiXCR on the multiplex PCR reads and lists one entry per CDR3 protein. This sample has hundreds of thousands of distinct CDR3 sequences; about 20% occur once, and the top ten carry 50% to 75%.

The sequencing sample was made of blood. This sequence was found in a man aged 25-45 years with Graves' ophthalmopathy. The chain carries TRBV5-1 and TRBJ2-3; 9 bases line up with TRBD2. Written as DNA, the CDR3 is TGCGCCAGCAGGGGTAGCGGGAGATTGGGGGATACGCAGTATTTT. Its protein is CASRGSGRLGDTQYF. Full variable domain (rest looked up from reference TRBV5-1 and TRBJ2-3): KAGVTQTPRYLIKTRGQQVTLSCSPISGHRSVSWYQQTPGQGLQFLFEYFSETQRNKGNFPGRFSGRQFSNSRSEMNVSTLELGDSALYLCASRGSGRLGDTQYFGPGTRLTVL.